Below, 20 T cell receptor beta chains from the same sample are listed, as sequenced in a study of Graves' ophthalmopathy and Graves' hyperthyroidism. RNA served as the template for amplifying TCR beta CDR3 regions. HTBI-primed first-round RT-PCR preceded second-round multiplex PCR. TCRdb re-called the multiplex PCR reads through MiXCR, storing one row per CDR3 protein. The sample includes under 400,000 distinct CDR3 sequences, roughly 15% of them seen just once. Specimen: peripheral blood. Receptor source: an adult man with Graves' ophthalmopathy.

This clonotype was recorded at least ten times. The rearrangement joins TRBV7-9 to TRBJ1-1; 7 positions agree with TRBD1. Germline-derived CDR1 and CDR2 are SEHNR and FQNEAQ (reference sequence). This CDR3 is 15 amino acids long. The V segment lost 6 bases and the J segment 0 bases; nucleotides outside the gene matches: 7. CDR3 bases: TGTGCCAGCAGAACAAAGGACAGGTTGAACACTGAAGCTTTCTTT. This codes for CASRTKDRLNTEAFF. Filled out from reference TRBV7-9 and TRBJ1-1, the complete variable domain reads DTGVSQNPRHKITKRGQNVTFRCDPISEHNRLYWYRQTLGQGPEFLTYFQNEAQLEKSRLLSDRFSAERPKGSFSTLEIQRTEQGDSAMYLCASRTKDRLNTEAFFGQGTRLTVV.

This clonotype showed up many times. A single base separates this from a much larger clone, so it may be a read error. CDR3: CASGLVPRAPLHF. The CDR3 region has the DNA TGTGCCAGCGGCTTAGTCCCCCGGGCACCCCTCCACTTT. This chain connects TRBV11-2 to TRBJ1-6; D call uncertain. Germline lookup yields CDR1 SGHAT and CDR2 FQNNGV. This CDR3 contains 13 residues. Full variable domain (missing parts from reference TRBV11-2 and TRBJ1-6): EAGVAQSPRYKIIEKRQSVAFWCNPISGHATLYWYQQILGQGPKLLIQFQNNGVVDDSQLPKDRFSAERLKGVDSTLKIQPAKLEDSAVYLCASGLVPRAPLHFGNGTRLTVT.

This clonotype was recorded at least ten times. The chain uses TRBV5-1 and TRBJ2-7; tentatively, D is TRBD1 (6 bases). Trimming stripped 1 base from V and 5 bases from J, with 10 bases between. The CDR3 length is 13 residues. In germline, CDR1 is SGHRS, CDR2 YFSETQ. The CDR3 nucleotides are TGCGCCAGCAGCTTGAATGGGGGCCACGAGCAGTACTTC. Amino acids: CASSLNGGHEQYF.

This clonotype was observed many times. The V gene is TRBV15, the J gene TRBJ2-7; TRBD1 agrees at 9 bases. There are 16 residues in the CDR3. J was trimmed by 6 bases and V by 0 bases; bases with no gene match: 9. The V gene's germline CDR1 is LNHNV and CDR2 YYDKDF (reference sequence). In nucleotides, the CDR3 is TGTGCCACCAGCAGAGATAATACAGGGGGCCGCGGCGAGCAGTACTTC. Translated, it gives CATSRDNTGGRGEQYF. Looking up the rest from reference TRBV15 and TRBJ2-7 gives the full variable domain: DAMVIQNPRYQVTQFGKPVTLSCSQTLNHNVMYWYQQKSSQAPKLLFHYYDKDFNNEADTPDNFQSRRPNTSFCFLDIRSPGLGDTAMYLCATSRDNTGGRGEQYFGPGTRLTVT.

With respect to this clonotype: This sequence may be a read error, since a much larger clone differs from it by one base. V gene TRBV9 combines with J gene TRBJ1-2, with D possibly being TRBD1 (5 bases). This CDR3 comprises 13 residues. Germline assignment: CDR1 SGDLS and CDR2 YYNGEE. V shed 3 bases and J shed 8 bases, with 14 bases lying between them. CDR3 region: CASSADGAVGYTF. CDR3 sequence (DNA): TGTGCCAGCAGCGCAGATGGGGCTGTCGGCTACACCTTC. Drawing the rest from reference TRBV9 and TRBJ1-2, the complete variable domain is DSGVTQTPKHLITATGQRVTLRCSPRSGDLSVYWYQQSLDQGLQFLIQYYNGEERAKGNILERFSAQQFPDLHSELNLSSLELGDSALYFCASSADGAVGYTFGSGTRLTVV.

This clonotype was seen repeatedly, ten times or more. This chain uses TRBV28 with TRBJ2-2; 7 nucleotides match TRBD1. Germline V gives CDR1 MDHEN, CDR2 SYDVKM. Trimming at V came to 7 bases and at J to 1 base, leaving 6 bases not matched to a gene. CDR3 length: 15 amino acids. The CDR3 spells CASTLRTGNTGELFF. The CDR3 DNA reads TGTGCCAGCACCTTGCGGACAGGGAACACCGGGGAGCTGTTTTTT. The whole variable domain, filled in from reference TRBV28 and TRBJ2-2, reads DVKVTQSSRYLVKRTGEKVFLECVQDMDHENMFWYRQDPGLGLRLIYFSYDVKMKEKGDIPEGYSVSREKKERFSLILESASTNQTSMYLCASTLRTGNTGELFFGEGSRLTVL.

This clonotype has ten or more counts. The J gene is TRBJ2-2, the V gene TRBV7-8, with 9 bases lining up with TRBD1. Unmatched junction bases numbered 7, after V lost 5 bases and J lost 6 bases. This CDR3 comprises 15 residues. Germline V gene lookup returns CDR1 SGHVS and CDR2 FQNEAQ. The CDR3 bases are TGTGCCAGCAGCCGATTGGACAGGGGATCCGGGGAGCTGTTTTTT. Translated: CASSRLDRGSGELFF.

A few counts support this clonotype. A read error may account for a junction end that differs from germline. The gene calls are TRBV2 and TRBJ2-2, with D possibly being TRBD2 (5 bases). Germline V CDR1 and CDR2: SNHLY, FYNNEI. This CDR3 has 14 residues. The CDR3 loop is CASSELLTTGELCF. The DNA for the CDR3 is TGTGCCAGCAGTGAATTACTAACGACCGGGGAGCTGTGCTTT.

The sample holds a few counts of this clonotype. V and J are TRBV3-1 and TRBJ1-1; the D is unclear. Trimming left V 3 bases short and J 0 bases short, with 8 bases between. The germline gives CDR1 LGHDT, CDR2 YNNKEL (reference sequence). The CDR3 runs to 14 residues. CDR3 sequence reads: CASSQREVNTEAFF. Written as DNA, the CDR3 is TGTGCCAGCAGCCAGAGGGAGGTGAACACTGAAGCTTTCTTT. The entire variable domain, with the rest obtained from reference TRBV3-1 and TRBJ1-1, is as follows: DTAVSQTPKYLVTQMGNDKSIKCEQNLGHDTMYWYKQDSKKFLKIMFSYNNKELIINETVPNRFSPKSPDKAHLNLHINSLELGDSAVYFCASSQREVNTEAFFGQGTRLTVV.

The sample holds a few counts of this clonotype. This rearrangement joins TRBV30 to TRBJ2-2; D is perhaps TRBD2 (6 bases). This CDR3 spans 14 amino acids. Looked up from germline, CDR1 is GTSNPN and CDR2 is SVGIG (reference sequence). Trimming took 0 bases from V and 6 from J, leaving 11 bases between them. The CDR3 region has the DNA TGTGCCTGGAGTGTACTAGCTGGCCCCGGGGAGCTGTTTTTT. It is translated as CAWSVLAGPGELFF. The full variable domain, with the rest looked up from reference TRBV30 and TRBJ2-2, is SQTIHQWPATLVQPVGSPLSLECTVEGTSNPNLYWYRQAAGRGLQLLFYSVGIGQISSEVPQNLSASRPQDRQFILSSKKLLLSDSGFYLCAWSVLAGPGELFFGEGSRLTVL.

This clonotype was counted many times. The J gene is TRBJ2-5, the V gene TRBV27, with 11 bases lining up with TRBD1. The V segment lost 2 bases and the J segment 5 bases; nucleotides outside the gene matches: 4. The germline V gene has CDR1 MNHEY and CDR2 SMNVEV (reference sequence). The CDR3 length is 15 residues. The CDR3 nucleotides are TGTGCCAGCAGTTTACGGACAGGGGGCGCGGAGACCCAGTACTTC. It specifies CASSLRTGGAETQYF.

The genes are TRBV11-2 and TRBJ1-1, with 10 bases fitting TRBD1. V dropped 0 bases and J dropped 8; count of bases not matched to a gene: 3. This CDR3 has 14 amino acids. CDR1 is SGHAT, CDR2 FQNNGV, per germline. CDR3 loop: CASSLETGGKEAFF. The CDR3 nucleotides read TGTGCCAGCAGCTTAGAGACAGGGGGCAAGGAAGCTTTCTTT.

This clonotype was counted many times. The chain couples TRBV5-1 to TRBJ2-5; TRBD1 matches at 9 bases. Germline-derived CDR1 and CDR2 are SGHRS and YFSETQ. The V and J ends lost 4 bases and 5 bases, in that order; junction bases with no gene match: 6. The CDR3 length is 14 residues. This chain's CDR3 is CASSMNRGPETQYF. The CDR3 DNA sequence: TGCGCCAGCAGCATGAACAGGGGGCCGGAGACCCAGTACTTC.

The sample holds many counts of this clonotype. This sequence joins TRBV20-1 and TRBJ1-2; D possibly corresponds to TRBD1 (5 bases). The CDR3 runs to 13 residues. Germline assignment: CDR1 DFQATT and CDR2 SNEGSKA (reference sequence). The ends were cut back, 0 bases at V and 4 bases at J, with 9 bases in the middle. The CDR3 loop reads CSARDQGSYGYTF. The CDR3 nucleotides read TGCAGTGCTAGAGATCAGGGAAGCTATGGCTACACCTTC.

The chain links TRBV2 to TRBJ1-3; no clear D. The length of the CDR3 is 13 residues. V was trimmed by 4 bases and J by 4 bases, leaving 8 bases between them. The V gene's germline CDR1 is SNHLY and CDR2 FYNNEI. CDR3 loop: CASSGLKGNTIYF. Here the CDR3 DNA reads TGTGCCAGCAGTGGTTTAAAGGGAAACACCATATATTTT.

This clonotype showed up many times. The chain carries TRBV20-1 and TRBJ1-5; 8 positions agree with TRBD1. The V gene's germline CDR1 is DFQATT and CDR2 SNEGSKA (reference sequence). With V trimmed by 3 bases and J by 5 bases, 6 bases remained unmatched. This CDR3 is built from 14 residues. CDR3 sequence (DNA): TGCAGTGCTAGCCCAGGACAGGGCGATCAGCCCCAGCATTTT. It codes for CSASPGQGDQPQHF.

This clonotype was recorded many times. CDR3 coding DNA: TGTGCCAGCAGTGAATTTAGCGGGGGGCGCTCCTACGAGCAGTACTTC. Translated, it gives CASSEFSGGRSYEQYF. This rearrangement joins TRBV25-1 to TRBJ2-7; 10 bases align to TRBD2. Germline CDR1 MGHDK, CDR2 SYGVNS. The J segment lost 0 bases and the V segment lost 1 base, leaving 3 bases of the junction unmatched. The CDR3 sequence is 16 residues long.

The table lists this clonotype with many counts. The chain couples TRBV6-5 to TRBJ2-7; D uncertain. This CDR3 spans 15 amino acids. The germline gives CDR1 MNHEY, CDR2 SVGAGI. The V and J ends lost 6 bases and 7 bases respectively, with 22 bases between them. The CDR3 sequence: CASRNGGRSAGEQYF. The CDR3 coding sequence is TGTGCCAGCAGAAATGGCGGACGGAGCGCTGGAGAGCAGTACTTC.

Turning to this clonotype: One end of the junction varies from germline; a read error may be responsible. The J gene is TRBJ1-5, the V gene TRBV24-1; D unresolved. CDR1 and CDR2 (germline): KGHDR, SFDVKD. The CDR3 loop spans 14 amino acids. For the CDR3, the DNA is TGTGCCACCAGTGATCAACCTAGCGATCAGCCCCAGCATTTT. Translated, it gives CATSDQPSDQPQHF.

The rearrangement joins TRBV12-3 or TRBV12-4 to TRBJ2-7, with unresolved D. The CDR3 totals 12 residues. V shed 8 bases and J shed 3 bases, with 11 bases lying between them. DNA of the CDR3: TGTGCCAGCCGGACCGGCCGCTACGAGCAGTACTTC. This encodes CASRTGRYEQYF.